This is a list of T cell receptor beta chains from one sample in a study of blood T cell repertoires in COVID-19. This table comes from immunoSEQ multiplex PCR, and its TCRdb copy is limited to in-frame clones, with some not included. Of over 150,000 clones detected, 76% appear once; the ten largest clones hold around 3.4%. Sequenced input: peripheral blood. These receptors were taken from a woman at least 80 years old with acute or convalescent COVID-19. The CDR3 runs from the conserved cysteine through the conserved F or W. Fields, in order: clone size, D gene, V gene, J gene, CDR3 DNA, CDR3 protein. The D gene is left open where the match is weak. Size is omitted from some rows. Given values are once, few, many or a class for expanded clones.

.	.	TRBV21-1	TRBJ2-1	TGTGCCAGCAGCAAAGATCCGGACAGGACTGAGGCCCAAATATTCTCCTACAATGAGCAGTTCTTC	CASSKDPDRTEAQIFSYNEQFF
.	.	TRBV11-2	TRBJ2-3	TGTGCCAGCAGCGAGGAGGTAGGCCTAGCTGGTGATACGCAGTATTTT	CASSEEVGLAGDTQYF
.	.	TRBV2	TRBJ1-4	TGTGCCAGCAGTGAAGCCCAGCGCGGGGAAAAACTGTTTTTT	CASSEAQRGEKLFF
.	.	TRBV27	TRBJ1-1	TGTGCCAGCAGTTTTTTGAGGAACACTGAAGCTTTCTTT	CASSFLRNTEAFF
once	TRBD1	TRBV29-1	TRBJ2-3	TGCAGCGTTGAGAGGGGTTCCAGGGGGACACCAGATACGCAGTATTTT	CSVERGSRGTPDTQYF
.	.	TRBV7-2	TRBJ2-3	TGTGCCAGCAGCTTCGAGGATACGCAGTATTTT	CASSFEDTQYF
few	.	TRBV5-6	TRBJ2-1	TGTGCCAGCAGCTTTGTCGCCAGGGGAACAAATGAGCAGTTCTTC	CASSFVARGTNEQFF
.	.	TRBV5-1	TRBJ1-1	TGCGCCAGCAGCGAGGACACCGGAGGGTACACTGAAGCTTTCTTT	CASSEDTGGYTEAFF
once	TRBD2	TRBV7-9	TRBJ2-1	TGTGCCAGCAGCCCCCCCGGTAGCGGGAGGTCAAATGAGCAGTTCTTC	CASSPPGSGRSNEQFF
.	TRBD1	TRBV18	TRBJ1-5	TGTGCCAGCTCAAGCCAAGGACAGGGGGCTAAGCCCCAGCATTTT	CASSSQGQGAKPQHF
.	.	TRBV11-3	TRBJ1-1	TGTGCCAGCAGCCCAAGAGATAACACTGAAGCTTTCTTT	CASSPRDNTEAFF
.	TRBD1	TRBV11-2	TRBJ2-1	TGTGCCAGCAGCTTCATCAGGGGGCCCCCAAGAGAGCAGTTCTTC	CASSFIRGPPREQFF
.	.	TRBV5-1	TRBJ1-6	TGCGCCAGCAGCTCGGGGGTTACCAATTCACCCCTCCACTTT	CASSSGVTNSPLHF
.	.	TRBV11-2	TRBJ1-2	TGTGCCAGCAGCTTAGATGGGCGGCAGGGGTATGGCTACACCTTC	CASSLDGRQGYGYTF
.	.	TRBV18	TRBJ2-5	TGTGCCAGCTCACCACCTCTTTACGGGGAAGAGACCCAGTACTTC	CASSPPLYGEETQYF
.	TRBD2	TRBV6-6	TRBJ2-1	TGTGCCAGCAGTCGAACAGCGGGAGGTTCCTCCTACAATGAGCAGTTCTTC	CASSRTAGGSSYNEQFF
once	.	TRBV20-1	TRBJ2-5	TGCAGTGCCTCAGGGGAAGAGACCCAGTACTTC	CSASGEETQYF
.	TRBD1	TRBV6-5	TRBJ1-2	TGTGCCAGCAGCGTACAGGGGACCTATGGCTACACCTTC	CASSVQGTYGYTF
.	.	TRBV3-1/TRBV3-2	TRBJ2-7	TGTGCCAGCAGCCAATGGGCAGACTCCTACGAGCAGTACTTC	CASSQWADSYEQYF
.	.	TRBV14	TRBJ2-1	TGTGCCAGCAGCCCCCGTGCGGGGCGGTACAATGAGCAGTTCTTC	CASSPRAGRYNEQFF
few	TRBD1	TRBV6-5	TRBJ1-5	TGTGCCAGCAGTAGCGGTCAGGGGGTAGGGCAGCCCCAGCATTTT	CASSSGQGVGQPQHF
.	.	TRBV5-5	TRBJ1-1	TGTGCCAGCAGCTTGGTTGGTTCCGGGAACACTGAAGCTTTCTTT	CASSLVGSGNTEAFF
.	TRBD1	TRBV6-5	TRBJ2-7	TGTGCCAGCAGTTACGGCGGACAGGCCACCTACGAGCAGTACTTC	CASSYGGQATYEQYF
once	TRBD1	TRBV4-1	TRBJ1-2	TGCGCCAGCAGCCAGGGGGGGACAGGGTTTTTTGGCTACACCTTC	CASSQGGTGFFGYTF
once	TRBD1	TRBV5-1	TRBJ1-4	TGCGCCAGCAGCTCCAGACAGGGGGCAGGTGAAAAACTGTTTTTT	CASSSRQGAGEKLFF
.	TRBD1	TRBV19	TRBJ1-5	TGTGCCAGTAGTACGGGGTGGGACAGGCCGAATCAGCCCCAGCATTTT	CASSTGWDRPNQPQHF
.	.	TRBV2	TRBJ1-1	TGTGCCCCCCAAGGTCGGGGTATAGCTTTCTTT	CAPQGRGIAFF
once	.	TRBV19	TRBJ2-1	TGTGCCAGTAGTATTGGGCTAGCGTCCAATGAGCAGTTCTTC	CASSIGLASNEQFF